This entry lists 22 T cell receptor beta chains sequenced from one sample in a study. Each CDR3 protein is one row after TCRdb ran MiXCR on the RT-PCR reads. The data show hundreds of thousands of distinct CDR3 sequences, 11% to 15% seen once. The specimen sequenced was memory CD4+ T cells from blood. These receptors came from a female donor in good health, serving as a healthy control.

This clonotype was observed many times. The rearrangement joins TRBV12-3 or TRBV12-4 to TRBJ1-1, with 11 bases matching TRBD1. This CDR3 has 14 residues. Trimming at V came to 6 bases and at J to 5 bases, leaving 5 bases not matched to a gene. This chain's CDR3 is CASRRDRGETEAFF. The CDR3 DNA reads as TGTGCCAGCAGACGGGACAGGGGGGAGACTGAAGCTTTCTTT.

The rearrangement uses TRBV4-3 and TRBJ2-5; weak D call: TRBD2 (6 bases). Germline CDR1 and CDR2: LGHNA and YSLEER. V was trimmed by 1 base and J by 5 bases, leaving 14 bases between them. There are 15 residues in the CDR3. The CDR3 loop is CASSQGGTPGETQYF. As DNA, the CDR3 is TGCGCCAGCAGCCAAGGTGGGACTCCTGGGGAGACCCAGTACTTC.

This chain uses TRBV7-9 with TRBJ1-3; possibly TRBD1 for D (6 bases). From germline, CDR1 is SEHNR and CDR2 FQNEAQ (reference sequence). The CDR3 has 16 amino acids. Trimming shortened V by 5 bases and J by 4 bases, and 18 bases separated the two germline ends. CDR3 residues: CASSPIGGSAGNTIYF. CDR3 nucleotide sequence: TGTGCCAGCAGCCCGATCGGGGGCTCAGCAGGAAACACCATATATTTT.

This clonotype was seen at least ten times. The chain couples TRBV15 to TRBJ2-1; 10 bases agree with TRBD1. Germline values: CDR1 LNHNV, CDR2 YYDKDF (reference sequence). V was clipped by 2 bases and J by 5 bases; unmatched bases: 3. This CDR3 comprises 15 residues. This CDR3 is CATSRPGTGDNEQFF. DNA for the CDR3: TGTGCCACCAGCAGACCCGGGACAGGGGACAATGAGCAGTTCTTC.

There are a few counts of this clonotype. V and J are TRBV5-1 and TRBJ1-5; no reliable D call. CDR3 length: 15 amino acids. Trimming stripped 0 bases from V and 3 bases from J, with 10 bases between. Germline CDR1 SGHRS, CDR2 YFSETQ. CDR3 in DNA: TGCGCCAGCAGCTTGGGTCAGAGCCCCAATCAGCCCCAGCATTTT. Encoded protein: CASSLGQSPNQPQHF.

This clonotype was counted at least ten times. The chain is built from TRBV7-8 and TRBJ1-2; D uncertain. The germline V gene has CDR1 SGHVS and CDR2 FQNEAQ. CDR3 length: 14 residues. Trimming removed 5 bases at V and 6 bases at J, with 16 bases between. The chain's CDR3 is CASSGVGGWDGYTF. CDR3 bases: TGTGCCAGCAGCGGCGTCGGAGGGTGGGATGGCTACACCTTC.

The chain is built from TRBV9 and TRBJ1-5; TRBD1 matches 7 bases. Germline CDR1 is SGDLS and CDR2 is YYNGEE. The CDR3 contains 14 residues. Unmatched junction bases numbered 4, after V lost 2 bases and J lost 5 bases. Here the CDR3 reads CASSVGTAYQPQHF. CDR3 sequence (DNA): TGTGCCAGCAGCGTCGGGACAGCTTATCAGCCCCAGCATTTT. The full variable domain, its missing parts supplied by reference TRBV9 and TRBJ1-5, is DSGVTQTPKHLITATGQRVTLRCSPRSGDLSVYWYQQSLDQGLQFLIQYYNGEERAKGNILERFSAQQFPDLHSELNLSSLELGDSALYFCASSVGTAYQPQHFGDGTRLSIL.

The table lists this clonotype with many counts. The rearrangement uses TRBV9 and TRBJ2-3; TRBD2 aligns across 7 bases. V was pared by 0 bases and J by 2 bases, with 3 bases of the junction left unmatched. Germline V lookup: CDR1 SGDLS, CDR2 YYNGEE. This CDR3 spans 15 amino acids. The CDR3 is CASSVGTSSTDTQYF. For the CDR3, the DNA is TGTGCCAGCAGCGTAGGGACTAGTTCCACAGATACGCAGTATTTT.

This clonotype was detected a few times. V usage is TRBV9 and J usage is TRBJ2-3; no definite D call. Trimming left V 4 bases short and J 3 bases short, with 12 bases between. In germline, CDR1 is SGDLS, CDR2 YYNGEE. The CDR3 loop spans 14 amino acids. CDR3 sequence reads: CASSTPGVTDTQYF. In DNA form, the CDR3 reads TGTGCCAGCAGCACCCCGGGTGTAACAGATACGCAGTATTTT.

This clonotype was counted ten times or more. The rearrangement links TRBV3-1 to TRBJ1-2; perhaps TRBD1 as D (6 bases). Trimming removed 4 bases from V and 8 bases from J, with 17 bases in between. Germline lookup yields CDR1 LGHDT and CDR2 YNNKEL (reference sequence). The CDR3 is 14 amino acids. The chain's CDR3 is CASSPRRGARGYTF. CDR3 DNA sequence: TGTGCCAGCAGCCCCCGTCGGGGGGCTCGGGGCTACACCTTC.

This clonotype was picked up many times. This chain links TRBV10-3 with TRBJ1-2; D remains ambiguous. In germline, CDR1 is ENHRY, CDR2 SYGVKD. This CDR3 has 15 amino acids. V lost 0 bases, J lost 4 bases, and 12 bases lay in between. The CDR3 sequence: CAISESTELTYGYTF. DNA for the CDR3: TGTGCCATCAGTGAGTCAACGGAACTCACCTATGGCTACACCTTC.

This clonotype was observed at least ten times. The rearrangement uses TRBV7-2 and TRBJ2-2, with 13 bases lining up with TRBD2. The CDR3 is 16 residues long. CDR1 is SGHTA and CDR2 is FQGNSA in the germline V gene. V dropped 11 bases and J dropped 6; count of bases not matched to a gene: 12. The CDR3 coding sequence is TGTGCCGGGAGGGGGGGAGGACTAGCGGGAGCCGGGGAGCTGTTTTTT. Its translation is CAGRGGGLAGAGELFF.

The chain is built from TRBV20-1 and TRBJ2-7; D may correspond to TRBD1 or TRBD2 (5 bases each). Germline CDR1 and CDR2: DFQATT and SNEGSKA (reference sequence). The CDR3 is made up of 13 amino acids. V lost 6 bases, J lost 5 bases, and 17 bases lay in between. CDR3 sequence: CSARGTSIHEQYF. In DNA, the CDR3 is TGCAGTGCCCGGGGCACTTCGATCCACGAGCAGTACTTC.

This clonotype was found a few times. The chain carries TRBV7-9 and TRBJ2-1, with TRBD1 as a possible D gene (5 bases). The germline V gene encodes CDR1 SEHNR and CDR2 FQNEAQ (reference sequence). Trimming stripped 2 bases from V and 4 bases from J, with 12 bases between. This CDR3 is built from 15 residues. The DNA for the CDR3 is TGTGCCAGCAGCTTACAAGGGGCCCCGTACAATGAGCAGTTCTTC. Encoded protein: CASSLQGAPYNEQFF. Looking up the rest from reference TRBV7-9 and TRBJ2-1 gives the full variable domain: DTGVSQNPRHKITKRGQNVTFRCDPISEHNRLYWYRQTLGQGPEFLTYFQNEAQLEKSRLLSDRFSAERPKGSFSTLEIQRTEQGDSAMYLCASSLQGAPYNEQFFGPGTRLTVL.

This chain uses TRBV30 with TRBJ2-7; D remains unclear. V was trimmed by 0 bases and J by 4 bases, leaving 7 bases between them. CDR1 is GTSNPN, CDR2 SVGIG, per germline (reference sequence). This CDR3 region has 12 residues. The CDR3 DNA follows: TGTGCCTGGAGTGTAATAGGGTACGAGCAGTACTTC. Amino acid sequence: CAWSVIGYEQYF.

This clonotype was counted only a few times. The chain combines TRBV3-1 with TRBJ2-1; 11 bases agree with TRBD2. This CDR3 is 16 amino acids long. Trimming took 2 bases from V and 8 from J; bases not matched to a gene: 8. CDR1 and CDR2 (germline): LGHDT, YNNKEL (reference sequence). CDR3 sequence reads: CASSQLLSGGADEQFF. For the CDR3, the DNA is TGTGCCAGCAGCCAACTACTTAGCGGGGGGGCAGATGAGCAGTTCTTC.

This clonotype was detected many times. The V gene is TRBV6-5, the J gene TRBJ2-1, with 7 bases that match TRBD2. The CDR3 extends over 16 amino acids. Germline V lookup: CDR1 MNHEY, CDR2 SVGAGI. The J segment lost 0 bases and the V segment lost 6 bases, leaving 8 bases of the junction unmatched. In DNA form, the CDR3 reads TGTGCCAGCAGATCCCAAGCGGGAAGCTCCTACAATGAGCAGTTCTTC. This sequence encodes CASRSQAGSSYNEQFF.

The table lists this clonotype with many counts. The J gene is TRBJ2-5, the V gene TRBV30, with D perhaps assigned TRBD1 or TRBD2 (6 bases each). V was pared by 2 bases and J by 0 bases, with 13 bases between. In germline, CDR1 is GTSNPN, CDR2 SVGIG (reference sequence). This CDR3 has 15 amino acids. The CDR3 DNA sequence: TGTGCCTGGAGTTCCGGGGGCTCGTACCAAGAGACCCAGTACTTC. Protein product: CAWSSGGSYQETQYF.

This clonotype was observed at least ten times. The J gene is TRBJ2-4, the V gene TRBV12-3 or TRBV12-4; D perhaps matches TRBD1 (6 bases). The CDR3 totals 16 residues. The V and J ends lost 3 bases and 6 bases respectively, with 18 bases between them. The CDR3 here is CASSLGARSIGNIQYF. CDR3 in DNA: TGTGCCAGCAGTTTGGGGGCTCGTTCAATCGGAAACATTCAGTACTTC.

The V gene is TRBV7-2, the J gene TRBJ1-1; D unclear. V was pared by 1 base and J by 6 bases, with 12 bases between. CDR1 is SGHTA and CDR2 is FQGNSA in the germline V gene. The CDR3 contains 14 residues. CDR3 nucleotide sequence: TGTGCCAGCAGCTTAGGGATTGTGTTAGCTGAAGCTTTCTTT. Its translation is CASSLGIVLAEAFF.

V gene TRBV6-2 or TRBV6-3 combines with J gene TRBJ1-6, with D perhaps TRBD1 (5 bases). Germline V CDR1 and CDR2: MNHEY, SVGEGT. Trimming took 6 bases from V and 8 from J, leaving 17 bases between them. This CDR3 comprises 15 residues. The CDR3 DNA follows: TGTGCCAGCAGCCTCCCAGGGTCTTGGTATTCACCCCTCCACTTT. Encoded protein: CASSLPGSWYSPLHF.

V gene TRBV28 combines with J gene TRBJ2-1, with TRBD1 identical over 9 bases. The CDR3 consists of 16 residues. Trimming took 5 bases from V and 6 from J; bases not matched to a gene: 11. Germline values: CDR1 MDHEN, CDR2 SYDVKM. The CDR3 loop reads CASSTPGQGSGNEQFF. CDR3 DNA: TGTGCCAGCAGTACCCCGGGACAGGGTTCCGGCAATGAGCAGTTCTTC.